The T cell receptor beta chain described here comes from a study of neurological immune-mediated disorders. This clonotype was seen ten or more times. V gave up 2 bases and J gave up 1 base, with 13 bases separating them. Germline CDR1 reads DFQATT; CDR2 reads SNEGSKA (reference sequence). The CDR3 totals 15 residues. TCRdb ran MiXCR on the 5' RACE reads and lists one entry per CDR3 protein. There are 15,000 to 20,000 distinct CDR3 sequences in the sample; roughly 20% occur only once, and about 23% lies in the top ten. The clonotype originates from a man aged 45-65 years in good health. The sequencing sample was made of PBMCs. V usage is TRBV20-1 and J usage is TRBJ2-3; D might be TRBD2 (6 bases). The CDR3 DNA sequence: TGCAGTGCTAGAACCCCCGGACTACGCACAGATACGCAGTATTTT. It yields the protein CSARTPGLRTDTQYF.